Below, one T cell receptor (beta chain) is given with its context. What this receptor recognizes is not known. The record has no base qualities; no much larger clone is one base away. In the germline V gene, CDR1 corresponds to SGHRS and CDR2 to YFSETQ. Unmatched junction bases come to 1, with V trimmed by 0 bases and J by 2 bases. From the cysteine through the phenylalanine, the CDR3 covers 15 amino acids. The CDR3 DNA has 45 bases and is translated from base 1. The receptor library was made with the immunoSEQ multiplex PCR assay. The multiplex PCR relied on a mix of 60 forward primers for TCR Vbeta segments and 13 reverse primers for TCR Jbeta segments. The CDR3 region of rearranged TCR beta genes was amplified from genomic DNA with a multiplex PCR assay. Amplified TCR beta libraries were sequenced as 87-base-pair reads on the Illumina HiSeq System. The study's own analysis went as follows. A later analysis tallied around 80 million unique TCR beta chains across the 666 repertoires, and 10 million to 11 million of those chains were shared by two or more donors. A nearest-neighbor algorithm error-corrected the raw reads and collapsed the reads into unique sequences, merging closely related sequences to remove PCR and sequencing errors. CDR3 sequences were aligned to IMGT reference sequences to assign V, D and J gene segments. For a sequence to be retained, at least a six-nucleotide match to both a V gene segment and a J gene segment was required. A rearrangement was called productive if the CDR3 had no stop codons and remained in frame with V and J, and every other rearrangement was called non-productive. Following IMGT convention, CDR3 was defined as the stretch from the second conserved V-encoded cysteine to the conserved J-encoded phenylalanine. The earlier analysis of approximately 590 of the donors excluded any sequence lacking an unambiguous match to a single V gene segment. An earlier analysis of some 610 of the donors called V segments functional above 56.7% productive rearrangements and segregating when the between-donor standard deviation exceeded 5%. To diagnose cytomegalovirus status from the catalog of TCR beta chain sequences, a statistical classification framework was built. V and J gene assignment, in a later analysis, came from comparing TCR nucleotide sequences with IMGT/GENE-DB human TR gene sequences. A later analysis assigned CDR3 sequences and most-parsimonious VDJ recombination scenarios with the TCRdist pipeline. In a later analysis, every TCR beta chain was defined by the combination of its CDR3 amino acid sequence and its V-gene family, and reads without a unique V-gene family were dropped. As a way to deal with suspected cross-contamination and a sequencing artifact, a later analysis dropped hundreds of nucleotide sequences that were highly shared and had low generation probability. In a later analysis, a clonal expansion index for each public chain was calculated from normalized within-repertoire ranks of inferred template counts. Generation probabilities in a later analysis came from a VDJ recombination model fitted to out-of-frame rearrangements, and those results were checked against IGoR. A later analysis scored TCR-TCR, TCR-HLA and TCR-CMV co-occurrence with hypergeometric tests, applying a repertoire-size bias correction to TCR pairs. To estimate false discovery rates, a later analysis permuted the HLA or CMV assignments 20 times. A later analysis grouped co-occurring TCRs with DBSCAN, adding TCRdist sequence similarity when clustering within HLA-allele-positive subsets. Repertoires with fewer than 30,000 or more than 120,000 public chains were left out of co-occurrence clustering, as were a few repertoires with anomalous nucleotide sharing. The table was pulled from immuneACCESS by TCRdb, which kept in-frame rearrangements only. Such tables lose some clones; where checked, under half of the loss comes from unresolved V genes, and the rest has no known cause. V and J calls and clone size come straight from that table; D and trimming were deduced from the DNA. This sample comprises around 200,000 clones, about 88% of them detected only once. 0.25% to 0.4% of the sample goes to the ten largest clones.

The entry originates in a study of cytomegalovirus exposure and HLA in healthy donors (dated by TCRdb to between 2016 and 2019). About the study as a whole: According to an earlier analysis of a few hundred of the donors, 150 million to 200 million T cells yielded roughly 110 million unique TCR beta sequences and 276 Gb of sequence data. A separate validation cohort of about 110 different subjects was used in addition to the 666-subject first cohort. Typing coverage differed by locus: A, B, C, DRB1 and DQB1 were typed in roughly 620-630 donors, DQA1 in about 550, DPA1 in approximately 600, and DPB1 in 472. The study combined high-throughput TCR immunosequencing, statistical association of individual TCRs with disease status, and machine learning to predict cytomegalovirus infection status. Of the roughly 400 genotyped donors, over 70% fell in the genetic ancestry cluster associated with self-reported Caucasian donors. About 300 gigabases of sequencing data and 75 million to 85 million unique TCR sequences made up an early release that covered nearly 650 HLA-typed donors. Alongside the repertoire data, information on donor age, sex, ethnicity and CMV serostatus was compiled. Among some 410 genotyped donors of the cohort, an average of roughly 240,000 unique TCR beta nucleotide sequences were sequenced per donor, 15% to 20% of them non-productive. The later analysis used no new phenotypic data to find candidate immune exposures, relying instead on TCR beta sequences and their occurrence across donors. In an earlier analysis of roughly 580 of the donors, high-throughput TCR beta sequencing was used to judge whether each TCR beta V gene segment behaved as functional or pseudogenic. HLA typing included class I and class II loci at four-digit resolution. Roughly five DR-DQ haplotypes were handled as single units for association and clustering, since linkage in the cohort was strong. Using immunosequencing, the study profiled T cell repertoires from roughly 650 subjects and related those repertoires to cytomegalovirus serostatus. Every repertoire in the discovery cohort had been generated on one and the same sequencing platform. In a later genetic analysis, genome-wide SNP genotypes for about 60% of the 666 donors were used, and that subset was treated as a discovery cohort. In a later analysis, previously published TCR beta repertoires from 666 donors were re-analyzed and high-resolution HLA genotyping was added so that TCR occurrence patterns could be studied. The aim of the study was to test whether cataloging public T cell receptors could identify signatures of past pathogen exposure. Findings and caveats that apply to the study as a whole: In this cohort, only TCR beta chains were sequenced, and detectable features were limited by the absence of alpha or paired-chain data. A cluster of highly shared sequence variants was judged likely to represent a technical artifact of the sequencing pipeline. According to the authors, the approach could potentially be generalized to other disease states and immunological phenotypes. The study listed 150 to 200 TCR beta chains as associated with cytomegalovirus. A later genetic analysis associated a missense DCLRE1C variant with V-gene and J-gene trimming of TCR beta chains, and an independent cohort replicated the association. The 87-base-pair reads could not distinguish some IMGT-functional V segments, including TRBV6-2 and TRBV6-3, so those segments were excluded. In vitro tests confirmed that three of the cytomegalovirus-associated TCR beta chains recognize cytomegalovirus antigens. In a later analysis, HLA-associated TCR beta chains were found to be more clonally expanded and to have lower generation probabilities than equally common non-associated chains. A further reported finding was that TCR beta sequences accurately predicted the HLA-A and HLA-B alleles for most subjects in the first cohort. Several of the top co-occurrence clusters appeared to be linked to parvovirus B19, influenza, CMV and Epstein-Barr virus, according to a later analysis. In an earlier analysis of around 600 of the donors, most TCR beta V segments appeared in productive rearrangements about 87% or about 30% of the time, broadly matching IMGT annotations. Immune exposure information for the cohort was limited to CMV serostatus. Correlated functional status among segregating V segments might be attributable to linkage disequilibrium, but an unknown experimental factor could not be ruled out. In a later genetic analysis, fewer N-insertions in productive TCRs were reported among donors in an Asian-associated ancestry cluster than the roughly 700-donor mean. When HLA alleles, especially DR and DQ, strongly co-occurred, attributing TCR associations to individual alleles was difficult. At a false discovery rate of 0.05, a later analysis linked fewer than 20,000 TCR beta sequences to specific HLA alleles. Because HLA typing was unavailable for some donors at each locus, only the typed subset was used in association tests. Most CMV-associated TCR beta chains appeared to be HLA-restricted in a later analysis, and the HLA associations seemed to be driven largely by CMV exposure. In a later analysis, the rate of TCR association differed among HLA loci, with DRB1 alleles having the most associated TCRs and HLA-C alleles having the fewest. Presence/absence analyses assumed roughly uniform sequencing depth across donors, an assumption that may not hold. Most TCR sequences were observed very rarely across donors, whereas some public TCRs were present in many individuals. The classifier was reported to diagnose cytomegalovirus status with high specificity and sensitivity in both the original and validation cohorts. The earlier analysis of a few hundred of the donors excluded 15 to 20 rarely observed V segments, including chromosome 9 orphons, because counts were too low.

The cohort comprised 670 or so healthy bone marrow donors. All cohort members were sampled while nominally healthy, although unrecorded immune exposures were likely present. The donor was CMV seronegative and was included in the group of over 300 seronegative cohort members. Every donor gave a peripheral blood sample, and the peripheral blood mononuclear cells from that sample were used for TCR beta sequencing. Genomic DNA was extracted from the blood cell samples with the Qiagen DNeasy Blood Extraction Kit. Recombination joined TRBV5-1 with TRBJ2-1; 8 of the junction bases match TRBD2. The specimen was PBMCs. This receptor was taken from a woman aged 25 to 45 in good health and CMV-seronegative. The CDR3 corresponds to CASSLEAGAYNEQFF. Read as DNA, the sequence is TGCGCCAGCAGCTTGGAAGCGGGGGCCTACAATGAGCAGTTCTTC.